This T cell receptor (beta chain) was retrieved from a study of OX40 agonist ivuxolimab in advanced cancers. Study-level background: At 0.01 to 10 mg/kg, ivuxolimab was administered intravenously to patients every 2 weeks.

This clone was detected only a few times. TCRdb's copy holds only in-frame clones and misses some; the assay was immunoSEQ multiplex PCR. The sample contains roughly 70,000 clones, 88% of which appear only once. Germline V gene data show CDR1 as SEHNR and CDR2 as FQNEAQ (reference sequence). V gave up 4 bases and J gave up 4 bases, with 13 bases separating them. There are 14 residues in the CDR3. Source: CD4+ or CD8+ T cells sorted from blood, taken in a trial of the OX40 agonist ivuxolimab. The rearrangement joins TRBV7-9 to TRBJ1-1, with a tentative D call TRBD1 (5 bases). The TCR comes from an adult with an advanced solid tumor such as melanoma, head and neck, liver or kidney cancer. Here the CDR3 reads CASSSGHSLTEAFF. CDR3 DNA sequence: TGTGCCAGCAGCTCAGGACATAGCCTCACTGAAGCTTTCTTT.